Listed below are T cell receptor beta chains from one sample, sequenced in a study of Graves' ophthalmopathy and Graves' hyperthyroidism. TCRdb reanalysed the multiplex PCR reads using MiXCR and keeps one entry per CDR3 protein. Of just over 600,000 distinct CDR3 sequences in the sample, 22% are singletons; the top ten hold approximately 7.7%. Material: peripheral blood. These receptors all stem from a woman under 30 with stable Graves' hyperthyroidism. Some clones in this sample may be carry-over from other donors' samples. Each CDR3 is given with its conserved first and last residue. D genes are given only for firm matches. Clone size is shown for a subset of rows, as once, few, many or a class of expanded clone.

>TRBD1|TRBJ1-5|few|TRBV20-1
CSASPSTGYSNQPQHF
TGCAGTGCTAGTCCCTCGACAGGGTACAGCAATCAGCCCCAGCATTTT
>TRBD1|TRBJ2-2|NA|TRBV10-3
CAIGGQGHTGELFF
TGTGCCATCGGAGGACAGGGTCACACCGGGGAGCTGTTTTTT
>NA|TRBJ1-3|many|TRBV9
CASSVDGTLSGNTIYF
TGTGCCAGCAGCGTAGATGGGACACTCTCTGGAAACACCATATATTTT
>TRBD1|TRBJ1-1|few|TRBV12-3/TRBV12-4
CASSHSGTGMGTEAFF
TGTGCCAGCAGCCACTCCGGGACAGGGATGGGGACTGAAGCTTTCTTT
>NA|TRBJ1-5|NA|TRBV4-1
CASSQSKLRNTMRDNQPQHF
TGCGCCAGCAGCCAGTCTAAGCTAAGGAACACCATGAGGGACAATCAGCCCCAGCATTTT
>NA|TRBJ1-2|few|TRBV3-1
CASSPEAGDRYGYTF
TGTGCCAGCAGCCCTGAAGCGGGCGATCGCTATGGCTACACCTTC
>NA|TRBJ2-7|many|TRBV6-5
CASRTLNSRVGAYEQYF
TGTGCCAGCAGAACCCTAAACAGCCGGGTAGGGGCTTACGAGCAGTACTTC
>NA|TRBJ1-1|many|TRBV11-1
CASSHSVGGAEAFF
TGTGCCAGCAGCCATAGCGTGGGGGGCGCTGAAGCTTTCTTT
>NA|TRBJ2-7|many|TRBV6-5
CASSYSAEPQYF
TGTGCCAGCAGTTATTCCGCCGAACCGCAGTACTTC
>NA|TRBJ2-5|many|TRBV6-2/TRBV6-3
CASSGTDETQYF
TGTGCCAGCAGCGGGACGGACGAGACCCAGTACTTC
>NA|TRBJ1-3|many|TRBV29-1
CSGWAGTDTIYF
TGCAGCGGCTGGGCAGGAACGGACACCATATATTTT
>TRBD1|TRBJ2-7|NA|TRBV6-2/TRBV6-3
CASNSGTGIPYEQYF
TGTGCCAGCAATTCCGGGACAGGGATACCCTACGAGCAGTACTTC
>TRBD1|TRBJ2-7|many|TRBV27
CASRTGSYEQYF
TGTGCCAGCAGGACAGGGTCCTACGAGCAGTACTTC
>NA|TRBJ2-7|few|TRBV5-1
CASRRPGSSYEQYF
TGCGCCAGCAGGAGGCCGGGGTCTTCCTACGAGCAGTACTTC
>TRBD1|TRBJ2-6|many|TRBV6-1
CASSEDTGGTGANVLTF
TGTGCCAGCAGTGAAGACACAGGGGGCACTGGGGCCAACGTCCTGACTTTC
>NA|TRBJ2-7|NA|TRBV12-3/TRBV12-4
CASSFRQGDEQYF
TGTGCCAGCAGTTTTAGGCAGGGCGACGAGCAGTACTTC
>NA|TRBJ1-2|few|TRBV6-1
CASTETARNYGYTF
TGTGCCAGCACCGAGACTGCTCGTAACTATGGCTACACCTTC
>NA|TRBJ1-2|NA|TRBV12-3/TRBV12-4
CASRIDLELGYTF
TGTGCCAGCAGAATCGACTTGGAATTGGGCTACACCTTC
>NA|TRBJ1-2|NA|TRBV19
CASSIVQGDYGYTF
TGTGCCAGTAGTATAGTACAGGGCGACTATGGCTACACCTTC
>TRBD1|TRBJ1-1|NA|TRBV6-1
CASRVWDRGAEAFF
TGTGCCAGCAGGGTATGGGACAGGGGAGCTGAAGCTTTCTTT
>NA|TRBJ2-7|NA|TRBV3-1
CASSPLTEGYEQYF
TGTGCCAGCAGCCCTCTGACAGAGGGGTACGAGCAGTACTTC
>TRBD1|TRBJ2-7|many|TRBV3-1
CASSTDRGVEQYF
TGTGCCAGCTCAACCGACAGGGGGGTCGAGCAGTACTTC
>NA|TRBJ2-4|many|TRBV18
CASSPGQLLAKNIQYF
TGTGCCAGCTCACCGGGTCAACTGCTAGCCAAAAACATTCAGTACTTC
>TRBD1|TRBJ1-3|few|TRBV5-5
CASSWDRGSGNTIYF
TGTGCCAGCAGCTGGGACAGGGGTTCTGGAAACACCATATATTTT
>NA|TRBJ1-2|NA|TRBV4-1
CASSQQGFYGYTF
TGCGCCAGCAGCCAACAGGGGTTCTATGGCTACACCTTC
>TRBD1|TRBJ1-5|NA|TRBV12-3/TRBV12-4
CASRSTGGNQPQHF
TGTGCCAGCAGGAGTACAGGGGGCAATCAGCCCCAGCATTTT